This entry concerns a single TCR beta chain. The sample is drawn from a study of blood T cells in healthy people across ages. The ends lost 1 base at V and 2 bases at J; junction bases unmatched: 6. Per germline, CDR1 MGHRA and CDR2 YSYEKL. This CDR3 spans 16 amino acids. The use of a sample-barcoded 5' primer and a J-beta primer mix characterized a second PCR of roughly 6 to 12 cycles. With 12 random nucleotides, a template-switch adaptor tagged each individual cDNA molecule. MiXCR was run by TCRdb on the 5' RACE reads, yielding one entry per CDR3 protein. The sample yields 920,000 or so distinct CDR3 sequences, around 45% seen once. The draw of peripheral blood yielded ten milliliters from each donor. At least 7 million PBMCs were isolated per sample.

The sequenced sample was blood. The genes are TRBV4-1 and TRBJ2-3, with 7 bases fitting TRBD2. The sequence was obtained from a woman aged 55 to 70 in good health. In DNA, the CDR3 is TGCGCCAGCAGCCAAGGGGTGGCGGGGGTCACAGATACGCAGTATTTT. It encodes CASSQGVAGVTDTQYF.